Included here is one T cell receptor beta chain sequence, with context. Since a much larger clone is just one base distant, this may be a read error. Lacking the conserved final phenylalanine or tryptophan, this CDR3 likely reflects a read error. These data belong to a study of immune heterogeneity within non-small cell lung tumors. Genomic DNA from bulk tumor acted as the template, and 600 ng was loaded per sample. Biopsies, several per primary tumor and spaced far apart, were collected during surgery. Curative surgical treatment was performed in patients who had newly diagnosed, untreated non-small cell lung cancer. Multiplex PCR employing 32 V and 13 J primers generated amplicons of the TCR beta CDR3. One entry per CDR3 protein results from TCRdb running MiXCR on the multiplex PCR reads. The data hold roughly 9,900 distinct CDR3 sequences, with 25% to 35% observed a single time. The source is a woman aged 55 to 70 with non-small cell lung cancer. Material for sequencing was lung tumor tissue.

CDR3 residues: CASNTVGGEQYL. CDR3 DNA sequence: TGTGCCAGCAACACCGTCGGGGGCGAGCAGTACTTA. This sequence joins TRBV7-3 and TRBJ2-7; TRBD2 is a possible D gene (6 bases). V gave up 7 bases and J gave up 6 bases, with 13 bases separating them. The CDR3 totals 12 residues. Germline loops: CDR1 SGHTA, CDR2 FQGTGA.